This T cell receptor (beta chain) was obtained from a study of blood T cells in healthy people across ages. Turning to the study itself: Capture via template switching afforded approximately one barcoded beta molecule per two T cells. Broader study findings: PBMCs left unsorted prevented a conclusive naive versus antigen-experienced comparison. TCR beta diversity was tightly associated with the proportion of naive T cells.

As concerns this clonotype: What it binds is not known.

Sample-barcoded 5' priming and a J-beta primer mix drove a second PCR of roughly 6 to 12 cycles. Tags on each cDNA molecule came from a template-switch adaptor with 12 random nucleotides. TCRdb used MiXCR to reprocess the 5' RACE reads, holding one entry per CDR3 protein. Here the sample spans over a million distinct CDR3 sequences, roughly 40% being singletons. Germline-derived CDR1 and CDR2 are MGHDK and SYGVNS. The CDR3 is made up of 15 amino acids. Trimming at V came to 4 bases and at J to 7 bases, leaving 10 bases not matched to a gene. The origin of this receptor is a woman in her late teens or twenties in good health. The J gene is TRBJ2-1, the V gene TRBV25-1; TRBD2 aligns across 7 bases. The sequencing sample was made of blood. The CDR3 nucleotides are TGTGCCAGCAGTGCCAGCGGGACCGCTTTGAATGAGCAGTTCTTC. Amino acid sequence: CASSASGTALNEQFF.